These T cell receptor beta chains were read from a single sample in a study of T cell responses to AZD1222 COVID-19 vaccine. The method was immunoSEQ multiplex PCR; TCRdb's version includes in-frame clones alone and lacks a portion of them. The table has about 84,000 clones, 70% to 90% seen once. The starting material was peripheral blood, obtained 28 days after the second AZD1222 dose. These receptors all come from an adult who received the AZD1222 COVID-19 vaccine. Each CDR3 is given with its conserved first and last residue. D genes are given only for firm matches. Clone size, where shown, is once, few, many, or a class for clones that have expanded.

clone_size: -
cdr3_length: 17
d_call: -
v_call: TRBV18
j_call: TRBJ1-1
cdr3_nt: TGTGCCAGCTCACCATTGGCTGGTGGGGCCATGAACACTGAAGCTTTCTTT
cdr3_aa: CASSPLAGGAMNTEAFF

clone_size: -
cdr3_length: 14
d_call: TRBD1
v_call: TRBV18
j_call: TRBJ1-1
cdr3_nt: TGTGCCAGCTCACCGGGACAGGGGGTATCTGAAGCTTTCTTT
cdr3_aa: CASSPGQGVSEAFF

clone_size: few
cdr3_length: 15
d_call: TRBD2
v_call: TRBV19
j_call: TRBJ2-5
cdr3_nt: TGTGCCAGTAGTATCAACAGCGGGAGTTGGGAGACCCAGTACTTC
cdr3_aa: CASSINSGSWETQYF

clone_size: few
cdr3_length: 16
d_call: -
v_call: TRBV7-6
j_call: TRBJ2-2
cdr3_nt: TGTGCCAGCAGCTTAAGAAGACAGGACGGCACCGGGGAGCTGTTTTTT
cdr3_aa: CASSLRRQDGTGELFF

clone_size: -
cdr3_length: 11
d_call: -
v_call: TRBV5-8
j_call: TRBJ2-7
cdr3_nt: TGTGCCAGCAGCTTGCGGTACGAGCAGTACTTC
cdr3_aa: CASSLRYEQYF

clone_size: -
cdr3_length: 12
d_call: -
v_call: TRBV6-5
j_call: TRBJ1-2
cdr3_nt: TGTGCCAGCAAAGTGAAAGGCTATGGCTACACCTTC
cdr3_aa: CASKVKGYGYTF

clone_size: -
cdr3_length: 15
d_call: -
v_call: TRBV27
j_call: TRBJ1-6
cdr3_nt: TGTGCCAGCAGTTCGATAACAGGGCTTAATTCACCCCTCCACTTT
cdr3_aa: CASSSITGLNSPLHF

clone_size: -
cdr3_length: 14
d_call: -
v_call: TRBV9
j_call: TRBJ2-7
cdr3_nt: TGTGCCAGCAGCGTCAGGGATTCCCCTTACGAGCAGTACTTC
cdr3_aa: CASSVRDSPYEQYF

clone_size: -
cdr3_length: 12
d_call: -
v_call: TRBV4-3
j_call: TRBJ1-4
cdr3_nt: TGCGCCAGCAGCCAAGGCGTTGGGAAACTGTTTTTT
cdr3_aa: CASSQGVGKLFF

clone_size: -
cdr3_length: 13
d_call: -
v_call: TRBV28
j_call: TRBJ1-2
cdr3_nt: TGTGCCAGCAGTGGGTCGACCCTCTATGGCTACACCTTC
cdr3_aa: CASSGSTLYGYTF

clone_size: -
cdr3_length: 15
d_call: -
v_call: TRBV11-2
j_call: TRBJ1-4
cdr3_nt: TGTGCCAGCAGTTTCAGTCCCAACGCGGCGGAAAAACTGTTTTTT
cdr3_aa: CASSFSPNAAEKLFF

clone_size: few
cdr3_length: 9
d_call: -
v_call: TRBV5-8
j_call: TRBJ1-3
cdr3_nt: TGTGCCTGGATGGGGGCCATATATTTT
cdr3_aa: CAWMGAIYF

clone_size: few
cdr3_length: 19
d_call: -
v_call: TRBV4-1
j_call: TRBJ1-5
cdr3_nt: TGCGCCAGCAGCCGAGAACCGGGACTGAGTTCATATAGCAATCAGCCCCAGCATTTT
cdr3_aa: CASSREPGLSSYSNQPQHF

clone_size: -
cdr3_length: 15
d_call: TRBD1
v_call: TRBV19
j_call: TRBJ1-5
cdr3_nt: TGTGCCAGTAGTATCCAGGGACAGCTCAATCAGCCCCAGCATTTT
cdr3_aa: CASSIQGQLNQPQHF

clone_size: -
cdr3_length: 13
d_call: -
v_call: TRBV7-3
j_call: TRBJ1-4
cdr3_nt: TGTGCCAGCAGCCAACCTCCGGATGAAAAACTGTTTTTT
cdr3_aa: CASSQPPDEKLFF

clone_size: -
cdr3_length: 12
d_call: -
v_call: TRBV2
j_call: TRBJ2-3
cdr3_nt: TGTGCCAGCAGCTCCAGCACAGATACGCAGTATTTT
cdr3_aa: CASSSSTDTQYF

clone_size: -
cdr3_length: 19
d_call: TRBD2
v_call: TRBV11-3
j_call: TRBJ2-5
cdr3_nt: TGTGCCAGCAGCTTAGATCCCTGGGTAGCGGGGATAACGCAAGAGACCCAGTACTTC
cdr3_aa: CASSLDPWVAGITQETQYF

clone_size: -
cdr3_length: 13
d_call: -
v_call: TRBV2
j_call: TRBJ1-5
cdr3_nt: TGTGCCAGCAGGTTAGAAGGGAATCAGCCCCAGCATTTT
cdr3_aa: CASRLEGNQPQHF

clone_size: -
cdr3_length: 15
d_call: -
v_call: TRBV6-5
j_call: TRBJ1-6
cdr3_nt: TGTGCCAGCAGTTACTCCGGGAGAGAGAATTCACCCCTCCACTTT
cdr3_aa: CASSYSGRENSPLHF

clone_size: -
cdr3_length: 16
d_call: -
v_call: TRBV9
j_call: TRBJ1-3
cdr3_nt: TGTGCCAGCAGCTCCACGTTTACTGGCTCTGGAAACACCATATATTTT
cdr3_aa: CASSSTFTGSGNTIYF

clone_size: -
cdr3_length: 15
d_call: TRBD1
v_call: TRBV5-1
j_call: TRBJ1-1
cdr3_nt: TGCGCCAGCAGCGGGACAGGGGATGCGAACACTGAAGCTTTCTTT
cdr3_aa: CASSGTGDANTEAFF

clone_size: -
cdr3_length: 12
d_call: -
v_call: TRBV30
j_call: TRBJ1-1
cdr3_nt: TGTGCCTGGAGTGGAGGGACCACTGAAGCTTTCTTT
cdr3_aa: CAWSGGTTEAFF

clone_size: -
cdr3_length: 13
d_call: -
v_call: TRBV2
j_call: TRBJ1-6
cdr3_nt: TGTGCCAGCAGAGGACAGCCCCATTCACCCCTCCACTTT
cdr3_aa: CASRGQPHSPLHF

clone_size: -
cdr3_length: 12
d_call: -
v_call: TRBV18
j_call: TRBJ2-7
cdr3_nt: TGTGCCAGCTCACCGGTAGGGGACGAGCAGTACTTC
cdr3_aa: CASSPVGDEQYF

clone_size: -
cdr3_length: 14
d_call: -
v_call: TRBV7-9
j_call: TRBJ1-6
cdr3_nt: TGTGCCAGCAGCTTAGCTCAGGGGTTTTCACCCCTCCACTTT
cdr3_aa: CASSLAQGFSPLHF

clone_size: -
cdr3_length: 18
d_call: TRBD2
v_call: TRBV4-2
j_call: TRBJ2-3
cdr3_nt: TGTGCCAGCAGCCAAGGGACCGGGACTAGCGGGAGTGAGGATACGCAGTATTTT
cdr3_aa: CASSQGTGTSGSEDTQYF

clone_size: -
cdr3_length: 13
d_call: TRBD1
v_call: TRBV19
j_call: TRBJ2-7
cdr3_nt: TGTGCCAGTAGTTCGGGGACAGTAGGCGAGCAGTACTTC
cdr3_aa: CASSSGTVGEQYF

clone_size: -
cdr3_length: 14
d_call: -
v_call: TRBV27
j_call: TRBJ1-5
cdr3_nt: TGTGCCAGCACCCCAGGGACGTTCAATCAGCCCCAGCATTTT
cdr3_aa: CASTPGTFNQPQHF

clone_size: -
cdr3_length: 12
d_call: -
v_call: TRBV28
j_call: TRBJ1-4
cdr3_nt: TGTGCCAGCAGTTCGTCTCCGGGCCTCCTAGTATTT
cdr3_aa: CASSSSPGLLVF

clone_size: -
cdr3_length: 15
d_call: -
v_call: TRBV24-1
j_call: TRBJ2-3
cdr3_nt: TGTGCCACCAGTGCAACGGGGCAGGGCACAGATACGCAGTATTTT
cdr3_aa: CATSATGQGTDTQYF

clone_size: -
cdr3_length: 16
d_call: -
v_call: TRBV9
j_call: TRBJ1-1
cdr3_nt: TGTGCCAGCAGCGACCCCCGGGCTGGCCTGAACACTGAAGCTTTCTTT
cdr3_aa: CASSDPRAGLNTEAFF

clone_size: few
cdr3_length: 16
d_call: TRBD2
v_call: TRBV28
j_call: TRBJ2-1
cdr3_nt: TGTGCCAGCAGTACGGGTCGAGCGGGATTTTCAAATGAGCAGTTCTTC
cdr3_aa: CASSTGRAGFSNEQFF

clone_size: -
cdr3_length: 16
d_call: TRBD1
v_call: TRBV9
j_call: TRBJ1-4
cdr3_nt: TGTGCCAGCAGCGTAGGAAGGGGGACAGTTAATGAAAAACTGTTTTTT
cdr3_aa: CASSVGRGTVNEKLFF

clone_size: -
cdr3_length: 16
d_call: TRBD2
v_call: TRBV4-2
j_call: TRBJ2-1
cdr3_nt: TGTGCCAGCAGCCAAGTGGGCCAGCGGGAGCGGGATGAGCAGTTCTTC
cdr3_aa: CASSQVGQRERDEQFF

clone_size: -
cdr3_length: 11
d_call: TRBD1
v_call: TRBV29-1
j_call: TRBJ2-1
cdr3_nt: TGCAGCGTTGAACTGACAGGGGCCCAGTTCTTC
cdr3_aa: CSVELTGAQFF

clone_size: -
cdr3_length: 16
d_call: TRBD2
v_call: TRBV4-3
j_call: TRBJ2-1
cdr3_nt: TGCGCCAGCAGCCAAGAGGGCGGGAGGGCCCAGGGTGAGCAGTTCTTC
cdr3_aa: CASSQEGGRAQGEQFF

clone_size: -
cdr3_length: 17
d_call: -
v_call: TRBV9
j_call: TRBJ2-5
cdr3_nt: TGTGCCAGCAGCTCTAGAGGCAGGGTCAACCATCAAGAGACCCAGTACTTC
cdr3_aa: CASSSRGRVNHQETQYF

clone_size: -
cdr3_length: 15
d_call: -
v_call: TRBV4-2
j_call: TRBJ2-2
cdr3_nt: TGTGCCAGCAGCCCGCAGCGGACGAACACCGGGGAGCTGTTTTTT
cdr3_aa: CASSPQRTNTGELFF

clone_size: few
cdr3_length: 14
d_call: -
v_call: TRBV4-2
j_call: TRBJ1-1
cdr3_nt: TGTGCCAGCAGCCAAGAGTATAACAGGGATGAAGCTTTCTTT
cdr3_aa: CASSQEYNRDEAFF

clone_size: few
cdr3_length: 16
d_call: -
v_call: TRBV19
j_call: TRBJ1-2
cdr3_nt: TGTGCCAGTAGTATAGTTGGATCGGGGAAAGGCTATGGCTACACCTTC
cdr3_aa: CASSIVGSGKGYGYTF

clone_size: -
cdr3_length: 12
d_call: -
v_call: TRBV27
j_call: TRBJ2-2
cdr3_nt: TGTGCCAGCAGTTTAATGAACGGGGAGCTGTTTTTT
cdr3_aa: CASSLMNGELFF

clone_size: -
cdr3_length: 17
d_call: TRBD2
v_call: TRBV24-1
j_call: TRBJ2-7
cdr3_nt: TGTGCCACCAGTGATTCCGGACTAGCGGGAGCCAGTTACGAGCAGTACTTC
cdr3_aa: CATSDSGLAGASYEQYF

clone_size: -
cdr3_length: 14
d_call: -
v_call: TRBV18
j_call: TRBJ2-3
cdr3_nt: TGTGCCAGCTCTGGGGGCAGTCCCACAGATACGCAGTATTTT
cdr3_aa: CASSGGSPTDTQYF

clone_size: -
cdr3_length: 16
d_call: -
v_call: TRBV11-3
j_call: TRBJ1-3
cdr3_nt: TGTGCCAGCAGCTTAGAGGAGGGAGCAGCTGGAAACACCATATATTTT
cdr3_aa: CASSLEEGAAGNTIYF

clone_size: -
cdr3_length: 15
d_call: TRBD1
v_call: TRBV5-4
j_call: TRBJ1-2
cdr3_nt: TGTGCCAGCAGCTCCCCCGGGACAGGGAGCTGGGGCTACACCTTC
cdr3_aa: CASSSPGTGSWGYTF

clone_size: once
cdr3_length: 14
d_call: -
v_call: TRBV7-8
j_call: TRBJ1-5
cdr3_nt: TGTGCCAGCAGCCCGGAACTTTTCAATCAGCCCCAGCATTTT
cdr3_aa: CASSPELFNQPQHF

clone_size: -
cdr3_length: 16
d_call: -
v_call: TRBV18
j_call: TRBJ2-2
cdr3_nt: TGTGCCAGCTCACCACCATCCAGGAGAAACACCGGGGAGCTGTTTTTT
cdr3_aa: CASSPPSRRNTGELFF

clone_size: -
cdr3_length: 14
d_call: -
v_call: TRBV7-2
j_call: TRBJ1-5
cdr3_nt: TGTGCCAGCAGCTTAGGAGGCGGGAGGGAGCCCCAGCATTTT
cdr3_aa: CASSLGGGREPQHF

clone_size: few
cdr3_length: 13
d_call: -
v_call: TRBV2
j_call: TRBJ1-1
cdr3_nt: TGTGCCAGCAGTGAGCTCCCGAACACTGAAGCTTTCTTT
cdr3_aa: CASSELPNTEAFF

clone_size: -
cdr3_length: 14
d_call: TRBD1
v_call: TRBV7-2
j_call: TRBJ1-1
cdr3_nt: TGTGCCAGCAGCTCCGGTTTACAGGGGACTGAAGCTTTCTTT
cdr3_aa: CASSSGLQGTEAFF

clone_size: -
cdr3_length: 15
d_call: -
v_call: TRBV6-5
j_call: TRBJ2-1
cdr3_nt: TGTGCCAGCAGCCCCGGACTGTCCTCCTACAATGAGCAGTTCTTC
cdr3_aa: CASSPGLSSYNEQFF

clone_size: -
cdr3_length: 14
d_call: -
v_call: TRBV30
j_call: TRBJ1-1
cdr3_nt: TGTGCCTGGAGTCCCCCGGGGGTGAACACTGAAGCTTTCTTT
cdr3_aa: CAWSPPGVNTEAFF

clone_size: -
cdr3_length: 15
d_call: TRBD2
v_call: TRBV6-6
j_call: TRBJ2-1
cdr3_nt: TGTGCCAGCAGAACAGTGGGACTAGCGGGATTTGAGCAGTTCTTC
cdr3_aa: CASRTVGLAGFEQFF

clone_size: -
cdr3_length: 13
d_call: -
v_call: TRBV28
j_call: TRBJ1-3
cdr3_nt: TGTGCCAGCAGTTTTGGGGCTGGAAACACCATATATTTT
cdr3_aa: CASSFGAGNTIYF